This is a list of T cell receptor beta chains from one sample in a study of blood T cell repertoires in COVID-19. Only in-frame clones appear in the TCRdb table, and some are missing; sequencing was by immunoSEQ multiplex PCR. The sample holds about 100,000 clones; around four fifths are singletons and the top ten take under 15%. The sample consisted of peripheral blood. The origin of the receptors is a man aged 50-59 years with active or convalescent COVID-19. Both conserved end residues are part of each CDR3. Each record gives: V gene, J gene, clone size, D gene, CDR3 DNA, CDR3 protein. A D gene is named only where the DNA matches it firmly. The size of a clone is reported for some rows only, either as once, few or many, or as a class for expanded clones.

v_gene: TRBV29-1
j_gene: TRBJ2-5
abundance: .
d_gene: TRBD1
CDR3nt: TGCAGCCTCCGACAGGGGGTGACAGAGACCCAGTACTTC
CDR3aa: CSLRQGVTETQYF

v_gene: TRBV7-9
j_gene: TRBJ2-1
abundance: .
d_gene: TRBD2
CDR3nt: TGTGCCAGCAGCTCAACTAGCGCCGCCAGGGATGAGCAGTTCTTC
CDR3aa: CASSSTSAARDEQFF

v_gene: TRBV7-3
j_gene: TRBJ2-1
abundance: .
d_gene: .
CDR3nt: TGTGCCAGCAGCTTAAATCTGGGCCCCCACAATGAGCAGTTCTTC
CDR3aa: CASSLNLGPHNEQFF

v_gene: TRBV7-9
j_gene: TRBJ2-7
abundance: .
d_gene: TRBD2
CDR3nt: TGTGCCAGCGGGCTAGCGGGAGGTACATACGAGCAGTACTTC
CDR3aa: CASGLAGGTYEQYF

v_gene: TRBV15
j_gene: TRBJ2-7
abundance: once
d_gene: TRBD1
CDR3nt: TGTGCCACCAGCAGCCCGTCCGGGACAGGGGTTTACGAGCAGTACTTC
CDR3aa: CATSSPSGTGVYEQYF

v_gene: TRBV21-1
j_gene: TRBJ2-7
abundance: once
d_gene: .
CDR3nt: TGTGCCAGCAGCAAAGTGGATAGCTCCCCAAGGGAGCAGTACTTC
CDR3aa: CASSKVDSSPREQYF

v_gene: TRBV12-3/TRBV12-4
j_gene: TRBJ1-2
abundance: few
d_gene: .
CDR3nt: TGTGCCAGCACCCCCGGTGGGGGCTCTGGCTACACCTTC
CDR3aa: CASTPGGGSGYTF

v_gene: TRBV24-1
j_gene: TRBJ2-2
abundance: .
d_gene: TRBD2
CDR3nt: TGTGCCACCAGTGATCTCTGGACTAGCGGGAGTTATGTGAACACCGGGGAGCTGTTTTTT
CDR3aa: CATSDLWTSGSYVNTGELFF

v_gene: TRBV2
j_gene: TRBJ2-3
abundance: once
d_gene: .
CDR3nt: TGTGCCAGCAGTCGCAGGGAGGCAGATACGCAGTATTTT
CDR3aa: CASSRREADTQYF

v_gene: TRBV9
j_gene: TRBJ2-7
abundance: .
d_gene: .
CDR3nt: TGTGCCAGCAGCGTCGCGACGGGTTCCTACGAGCAGTACTTC
CDR3aa: CASSVATGSYEQYF

v_gene: TRBV5-1
j_gene: TRBJ2-4
abundance: .
d_gene: TRBD1
CDR3nt: TGCGCCAGCAGCTTGGATTCGGGACAGCCAAACATTCAGTACTTC
CDR3aa: CASSLDSGQPNIQYF

v_gene: TRBV27
j_gene: TRBJ2-1
abundance: .
d_gene: TRBD1
CDR3nt: TGTGCCAGCAGCTCTCAAGACAGGGTTAATGAGCAGTTCTTC
CDR3aa: CASSSQDRVNEQFF

v_gene: TRBV2
j_gene: TRBJ1-5
abundance: .
d_gene: TRBD1
CDR3nt: TGTGCCAGCAGCGGACAGGGGGACAATCAGCCCCAGCATTTT
CDR3aa: CASSGQGDNQPQHF

v_gene: TRBV25-1
j_gene: TRBJ2-7
abundance: .
d_gene: .
CDR3nt: TGTGCCAGCAGTGGACACAACGAGCAGTACTTC
CDR3aa: CASSGHNEQYF

v_gene: TRBV30
j_gene: TRBJ2-5
abundance: .
d_gene: .
CDR3nt: TGTGCCTGGAGTTCCATCAGGAATGCGGAGACCCAGTACTTC
CDR3aa: CAWSSIRNAETQYF

v_gene: TRBV27
j_gene: TRBJ2-1
abundance: .
d_gene: TRBD2
CDR3nt: TGTGCCAGCAGTTGGAGCGGGAGGGCCTTTAACAATGAGCAGTTCTTC
CDR3aa: CASSWSGRAFNNEQFF

v_gene: TRBV5-4
j_gene: TRBJ1-1
abundance: medium-sized
d_gene: .
CDR3nt: TGTGCCAGCAGCCCCCGGGGGGGGGCTGATAGGAACACTGAAGCTTTCTTT
CDR3aa: CASSPRGGADRNTEAFF

v_gene: TRBV4-2
j_gene: TRBJ2-1
abundance: .
d_gene: .
CDR3nt: TGTGCCAGCAGCCAAGATCGCGCGGCCAATGAGCAGTTCTTC
CDR3aa: CASSQDRAANEQFF

v_gene: TRBV3-1/TRBV3-2
j_gene: TRBJ2-3
abundance: .
d_gene: TRBD1
CDR3nt: TGTGCCGGACAGGCCAGCACAGATACGCAGTATTTT
CDR3aa: CAGQASTDTQYF

v_gene: TRBV30
j_gene: TRBJ1-5
abundance: few
d_gene: TRBD1
CDR3nt: TGTGCCTGGAGTGTACTAAGGGACAGGCCCCAGCATTTT
CDR3aa: CAWSVLRDRPQHF

v_gene: TRBV7-2
j_gene: TRBJ2-1
abundance: .
d_gene: .
CDR3nt: TGTGCCAGCAGCTTAGTTCTTCGGGAGAGGTTGAATGAGCAGTTCTTC
CDR3aa: CASSLVLRERLNEQFF

v_gene: TRBV19
j_gene: TRBJ2-7
abundance: .
d_gene: .
CDR3nt: TGTGCCAGTAGTATTCTTCGGACAGCGTTCTCCTACGAGCAGTACTTC
CDR3aa: CASSILRTAFSYEQYF

v_gene: TRBV7-8
j_gene: TRBJ2-7
abundance: .
d_gene: .
CDR3nt: TGTGCCAGCAGCTTAGAAACAGGGCCCACCTACGAGCAGTACTTC
CDR3aa: CASSLETGPTYEQYF

v_gene: TRBV11-3
j_gene: TRBJ1-1
abundance: .
d_gene: .
CDR3nt: TGTGCCACCTCCGCCGGGTTTGAAGCTTTCTTT
CDR3aa: CATSAGFEAFF

v_gene: TRBV5-4
j_gene: TRBJ2-3
abundance: .
d_gene: .
CDR3nt: TGTGCCAGCAGCTTGAACGCGGGAAACACAGATACGCAGTATTTT
CDR3aa: CASSLNAGNTDTQYF

v_gene: TRBV7-9
j_gene: TRBJ2-1
abundance: once
d_gene: .
CDR3nt: TGTGCCAGCAGCTTAGGAGTAGGTCGGGAGAATTACAATGAGCAGTTCTTC
CDR3aa: CASSLGVGRENYNEQFF

v_gene: TRBV5-1
j_gene: TRBJ2-3
abundance: .
d_gene: TRBD2
CDR3nt: TGCGCCAGCAGCTTCGATAGCGGGAGAGATACGCAGTATTTT
CDR3aa: CASSFDSGRDTQYF

v_gene: TRBV11-3
j_gene: TRBJ1-1
abundance: .
d_gene: .
CDR3nt: TGTGCCAGCAGCTATGAGGACACTGAAGCTTTCTTT
CDR3aa: CASSYEDTEAFF

v_gene: TRBV9
j_gene: TRBJ2-3
abundance: .
d_gene: TRBD2
CDR3nt: TGTGCCAGCAGCGTCTCACTAGCGGGAGACCGGGGTACAGATACGCAGTATTTT
CDR3aa: CASSVSLAGDRGTDTQYF

v_gene: TRBV7-9
j_gene: TRBJ1-3
abundance: .
d_gene: .
CDR3nt: TGTGCCAGCAGCATTCGAGCCGGAAACACCATATATTTT
CDR3aa: CASSIRAGNTIYF

v_gene: TRBV12-3/TRBV12-4
j_gene: TRBJ2-2
abundance: once
d_gene: .
CDR3nt: TGTGCCAGCGGACAAGGAACAACCGGGGAGCTGTTTTTT
CDR3aa: CASGQGTTGELFF

v_gene: TRBV10-3
j_gene: TRBJ2-4
abundance: .
d_gene: TRBD2
CDR3nt: TGTGCCATCGGACTAGCGGCAGACAAAAACATTCAGTACTTC
CDR3aa: CAIGLAADKNIQYF

v_gene: TRBV6-1
j_gene: TRBJ2-7
abundance: few
d_gene: TRBD2
CDR3nt: TGTGCCAGCAGTGGGATCTCTAGCGGGAGCTCCTACGAGCAGTACTTC
CDR3aa: CASSGISSGSSYEQYF

v_gene: TRBV3-1/TRBV3-2
j_gene: TRBJ2-1
abundance: .
d_gene: .
CDR3nt: TGTGCCAGCAGCCAAGCAACTAGGAGTTGGGCTGGTGAGCAGTTCTTC
CDR3aa: CASSQATRSWAGEQFF

v_gene: TRBV2
j_gene: TRBJ2-7
abundance: .
d_gene: TRBD2
CDR3nt: TGTGCCAGCAGTATCGGACTAGCGGGATCGTACGAGCAGTACTTC
CDR3aa: CASSIGLAGSYEQYF

v_gene: TRBV5-1
j_gene: TRBJ2-1
abundance: .
d_gene: TRBD2
CDR3nt: TGCGCCAGCGACAGCGGGACTAGCGGGAGGGATCGGTTCTTC
CDR3aa: CASDSGTSGRDRFF

v_gene: TRBV6-1
j_gene: TRBJ2-2
abundance: .
d_gene: TRBD2
CDR3nt: TGTGCCAGCAGTGAAGGGCACGGACGGGAGGTCACCGGGGAGCTGTTTTTT
CDR3aa: CASSEGHGREVTGELFF

v_gene: TRBV5-3
j_gene: TRBJ2-6
abundance: .
d_gene: .
CDR3nt: TGTGCCAGAAGCTCGACTAGGGCCCAGGGGGCCAACGTCCTGACTTTC
CDR3aa: CARSSTRAQGANVLTF

v_gene: TRBV7-9
j_gene: TRBJ1-1
abundance: .
d_gene: .
CDR3nt: TGTGCCAGCAGCTTAGGGGAGAACACGGTGAACACTGAAGCTTTCTTT
CDR3aa: CASSLGENTVNTEAFF

v_gene: TRBV7-8
j_gene: TRBJ2-1
abundance: .
d_gene: .
CDR3nt: TGTGCCAGCAGCTTAGGTGGTGCGGGTACGCAGTTCTTC
CDR3aa: CASSLGGAGTQFF

v_gene: TRBV14
j_gene: TRBJ2-1
abundance: .
d_gene: .
CDR3nt: TGTGCCAGCAGCCACACAGGGTCCTACAATGAGCAGTTCTTC
CDR3aa: CASSHTGSYNEQFF

v_gene: TRBV6-5
j_gene: TRBJ2-1
abundance: once
d_gene: TRBD2
CDR3nt: TGTGCCAGCAGGACGCTAGCGGGAGTCAAGAATGAGCAGTTCTTC
CDR3aa: CASRTLAGVKNEQFF

v_gene: TRBV5-1
j_gene: TRBJ2-7
abundance: .
d_gene: .
CDR3nt: TGCGCCAGCAGCTTGGCAAAGACAGGGGAGGGCTACGAGCAGTACTTC
CDR3aa: CASSLAKTGEGYEQYF

v_gene: TRBV11-3
j_gene: TRBJ2-2
abundance: .
d_gene: .
CDR3nt: TGTGCCAGCAGCTTAGTCCCGAGGGCCGGGGAGCTGTTTTTT
CDR3aa: CASSLVPRAGELFF

v_gene: TRBV30
j_gene: TRBJ2-7
abundance: few
d_gene: TRBD2
CDR3nt: TGTGCCTGGAGGCCAGCGGGAAACTCCTACGAGCAGTACTTC
CDR3aa: CAWRPAGNSYEQYF

v_gene: TRBV6-1
j_gene: TRBJ1-2
abundance: once
d_gene: TRBD1
CDR3nt: TGTGCCAGCAGTGAAATAGACAGGGACTATGGCTACACCTTC
CDR3aa: CASSEIDRDYGYTF

v_gene: TRBV30
j_gene: TRBJ1-5
abundance: .
d_gene: .
CDR3nt: TGTGCCTGGACCCCCGGGGGGGCCGGGTATAGCAATCAGCCCCAGCATTTT
CDR3aa: CAWTPGGAGYSNQPQHF

v_gene: TRBV24-1
j_gene: TRBJ1-5
abundance: once
d_gene: TRBD1
CDR3nt: TGTGCCACCAGTGATACTAAAGGGGGCTGGGAGCCCCAGCATTTT
CDR3aa: CATSDTKGGWEPQHF

v_gene: TRBV24-1
j_gene: TRBJ1-2
abundance: .
d_gene: .
CDR3nt: TGTGCCACCAGTGATTTCGGCGGATATGGCTACACCTTC
CDR3aa: CATSDFGGYGYTF

v_gene: TRBV6-4
j_gene: TRBJ2-2
abundance: .
d_gene: .
CDR3nt: TGTGCCAGCGCCATGGGCCCAGACACCGGGGAGCTGTTTTTT
CDR3aa: CASAMGPDTGELFF

v_gene: TRBV10-3
j_gene: TRBJ2-3
abundance: .
d_gene: TRBD1
CDR3nt: TGTGCCATCAGTGAACAGGGGGGTCCGGATACGCAGTATTTT
CDR3aa: CAISEQGGPDTQYF

v_gene: TRBV24-1
j_gene: TRBJ2-3
abundance: .
d_gene: TRBD2
CDR3nt: TGTGCCACCAGTGCCGGGGGGGCAGTAGGGGGTTCAGATACGCAGTATTTT
CDR3aa: CATSAGGAVGGSDTQYF

v_gene: TRBV20-1
j_gene: TRBJ1-6
abundance: .
d_gene: TRBD1
CDR3nt: TGCAGTGCTAGTGCCCAGGGGGCCAGTCTCTCCTATAATTCACCCCTCCACTTT
CDR3aa: CSASAQGASLSYNSPLHF

v_gene: TRBV2
j_gene: TRBJ2-1
abundance: .
d_gene: TRBD2
CDR3nt: TGTGCCAGCAGTGGACTAGCGGGAGCCAATGAGCAGTTCTTC
CDR3aa: CASSGLAGANEQFF

v_gene: TRBV7-2
j_gene: TRBJ2-1
abundance: .
d_gene: .
CDR3nt: TGTGCCAGCAGCTTAGCACGGGGGACCAATGAGCAGTTCTTC
CDR3aa: CASSLARGTNEQFF

v_gene: TRBV5-5
j_gene: TRBJ1-3
abundance: .
d_gene: .
CDR3nt: TGTGCCAGCAGCTTGGGCGGATACTCTGGAAACACCATATATTTT
CDR3aa: CASSLGGYSGNTIYF

v_gene: TRBV11-3
j_gene: TRBJ2-1
abundance: .
d_gene: .
CDR3nt: TGTGCCAGCAGCCCCGGACAGTCGTCAAATGAGCAGTTCTTC
CDR3aa: CASSPGQSSNEQFF

v_gene: TRBV25-1
j_gene: TRBJ2-1
abundance: .
d_gene: TRBD2
CDR3nt: TGTGCCAGCCAGGATGTGCGGCTAGCGGGAGTCGGAGAGCAGTTCTTC
CDR3aa: CASQDVRLAGVGEQFF

v_gene: TRBV30
j_gene: TRBJ2-7
abundance: once
d_gene: TRBD1
CDR3nt: TGTGCCTGGGGGACAGGGGTCCACGAGCAGTACTTC
CDR3aa: CAWGTGVHEQYF